This TCR beta chain was recovered during a study of early T cells in non-severe SARS-CoV-2 infection. Study details: RNA in bulk from unsorted whole blood was sequenced, and chains were unpaired.

Only a few counts were recorded for this clonotype. The CDR3 runs 15 residues. CDR1 and CDR2 from the germline V gene are MNHEY and SMNVEV (reference sequence). Trimming pared 5 bases from V and 6 bases from J, leaving 18 bases between. One entry per CDR3 protein, called by TCRdb with MiXCR from the 5' RACE reads. Here the sample spans about 99,000 distinct CDR3 sequences, 15% to 20% being singletons. The chain employs TRBV27 and TRBJ2-3; no definite D call. The sequence derives from an adult who was a healthcare worker with PCR-confirmed SARS-CoV-2 infection or an uninfected control (not recorded which). The sample consisted of whole blood. The CDR3 coding sequence is TGTGCCAGCAGTCTCACTCCTAGGTTTTCGGATACGCAGTATTTT. Translated, it gives CASSLTPRFSDTQYF.